This TCR beta chain comes out of a study of cytomegalovirus exposure and HLA in healthy donors. Study-level results: Reports showed the classifier diagnosing cytomegalovirus status with high specificity and sensitivity.

With regard to this clone: Its antigen is unknown.

Clones were read by immunoSEQ multiplex PCR, and TCRdb kept only the in-frame ones, dropping some. The sample has 150,000 to 200,000 clones, 84% seen once. The specimen sequenced was PBMCs. This receptor was obtained from a man between 18 and 29 years old in good health and CMV-seropositive.

CDR3 residues: CATSSEVQGGLYNEQFF. CDR3 nucleotide sequence: TGTGCCACCAGCAGCGAGGTCCAGGGAGGCCTCTACAATGAGCAGTTCTTC. This chain uses TRBV15 with TRBJ2-1, with D perhaps TRBD2 (6 bases). CDR3 length equals 17 residues. Germline CDR1 reads LNHNV; CDR2 reads YYDKDF (reference sequence). Trimming pared 3 bases from V and 3 bases from J, leaving 18 bases between.